The text below deals with one TCR beta chain. CDR1 and CDR2 (germline): GTSNPN, SVGIG (reference sequence). With 0 bases removed from V and 2 bases from J, the gap between germline ends came to 8 bases. The CDR3 spans 14 residues. This sample is part of a study of cytomegalovirus exposure and HLA in healthy donors. PCR primers comprised 60 Vbeta and 13 Jbeta primers. Profiled with immunoSEQ multiplex PCR; TCRdb holds only in-frame clones, not every one. The data show about 82,000 clones, 80% to 90% seen once. The origin of this receptor is a man in his 70s in good health and CMV-seropositive. This chain joins TRBV30 and TRBJ2-4, with a possible D match to TRBD1 (6 bases). The sequenced sample was PBMCs. CDR3 sequence: CAWSVGGTKNIQYF. CDR3 coding DNA: TGTGCCTGGAGTGTAGGGGGAACCAAAAACATTCAGTACTTC.